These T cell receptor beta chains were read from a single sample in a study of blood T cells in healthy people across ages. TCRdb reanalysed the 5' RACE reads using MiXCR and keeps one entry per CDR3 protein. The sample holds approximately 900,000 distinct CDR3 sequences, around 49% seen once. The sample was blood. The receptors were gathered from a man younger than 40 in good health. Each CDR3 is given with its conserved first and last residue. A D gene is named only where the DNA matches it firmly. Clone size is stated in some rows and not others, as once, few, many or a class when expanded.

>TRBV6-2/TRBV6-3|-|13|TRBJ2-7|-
CASSLREPYEQYF
TGTGCCAGCAGTTTGAGGGAGCCCTACGAGCAGTACTTC
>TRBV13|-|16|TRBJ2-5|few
CASSSTADRHQETQYF
TGTGCCAGCAGCTCCACCGCCGACAGGCACCAAGAGACCCAGTACTTC
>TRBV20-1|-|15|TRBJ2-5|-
CSARDIRETAETQYF
TGCAGTGCTAGAGATATCAGAGAGACAGCGGAGACCCAGTACTTC
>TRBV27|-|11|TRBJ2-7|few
CASGNRGEQYF
TGTGCCAGCGGCAATCGTGGCGAGCAGTACTTC
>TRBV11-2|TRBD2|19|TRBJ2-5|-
CASNSSWSAGGPYQETQYF
TGTGCCAGCAACTCCTCGTGGTCAGCGGGGGGTCCATACCAAGAGACCCAGTACTTC
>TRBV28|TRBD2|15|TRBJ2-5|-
CASSLSGLAKETQYF
TGTGCCAGCAGTCTATCGGGACTAGCGAAAGAGACCCAGTACTTC
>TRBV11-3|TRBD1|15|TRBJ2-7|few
CASSLAGTGSAKQYF
TGTGCCAGCAGCTTGGCCGGGACAGGGTCCGCAAAGCAGTACTTC
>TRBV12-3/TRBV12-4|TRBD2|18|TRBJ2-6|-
CASSLAGGMSSGANVLTF
TGTGCCAGCAGTTTGGCGGGGGGGATGTCCTCTGGGGCCAACGTCCTGACTTTC
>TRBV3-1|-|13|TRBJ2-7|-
CASSKDGRYEQYF
TGTGCCAGCAGCAAGGACGGTCGCTACGAGCAGTACTTC
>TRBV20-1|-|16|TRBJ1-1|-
CSAGNLRSGLNTEAFF
TGCAGTGCTGGTAACCTTCGGTCCGGGTTGAACACTGAAGCTTTCTTT
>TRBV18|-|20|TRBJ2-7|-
CASSPKVGDRIRISSYEQYF
TGTGCCAGCTCACCAAAGGTCGGAGACAGGATCCGGATAAGCTCCTACGAGCAGTACTTC
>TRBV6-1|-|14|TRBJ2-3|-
CASCKRDSTDTQYF
TGTGCCAGCTGTAAGAGGGATTCCACAGATACGCAGTATTTT
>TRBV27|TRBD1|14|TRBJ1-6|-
CASRRIGQAFTLHF
TGTGCCAGCAGACGCATTGGACAGGCCTTCACCCTCCACTTT
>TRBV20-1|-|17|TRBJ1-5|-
CSATQQGLIFANQPQHF
TGCAGTGCTACCCAGCAGGGGCTTATATTTGCGAATCAGCCCCAGCATTTT
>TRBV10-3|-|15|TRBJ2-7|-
CAISGERLKEYEQYF
TGTGCCATCAGTGGCGAAAGGTTAAAGGAGTACGAGCAGTACTTC
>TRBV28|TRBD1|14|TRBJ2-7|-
CASNGGQVGYEQYF
TGTGCCAGCAACGGAGGACAGGTCGGCTACGAGCAGTACTTC
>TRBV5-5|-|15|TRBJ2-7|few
CASSLGTSSSYEQYF
TGTGCCAGCAGCTTAGGGACTTCAAGCTCCTACGAGCAGTACTTC
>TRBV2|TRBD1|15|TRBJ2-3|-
CASRTTGGNADTQYF
TGTGCCAGCAGGACGACAGGGGGCAATGCAGATACGCAGTATTTT
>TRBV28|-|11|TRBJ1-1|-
CASVSGAEAFF
TGTGCCAGCGTTTCGGGGGCTGAAGCTTTCTTT
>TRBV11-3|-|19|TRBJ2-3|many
CASSLDRRGHGLSTDTQYF
TGTGCCAGCAGCTTAGATCGGCGGGGCCACGGGCTGAGCACAGATACGCAGTATTTT
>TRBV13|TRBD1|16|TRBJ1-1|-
CASSFLRTGMNTEAFF
TGTGCCAGCAGCTTCCTTCGGACAGGGATGAACACTGAAGCTTTCTTT
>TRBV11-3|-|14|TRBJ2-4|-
CASSLTGGEGEQYF
TGTGCCAGCAGCTTAACCGGGGGTGAAGGTGAGCAGTACTTC
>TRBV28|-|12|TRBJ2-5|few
CASATGKETQYF
TGTGCCAGCGCCACAGGGAAAGAGACCCAGTACTTC